What follows is one T cell receptor (beta chain) and its context. What it recognizes is unknown. This sample was taken from a study of T cells in localized non-small cell lung cancer. Whole-study results and caveats: Paired adjacent lung recovered a median around 60 of the top 100 tumor clones.

Here immunoSEQ multiplex PCR was the method, and the copy in TCRdb shows in-frame clones only, minus some. The data hold under 40,000 clones, with around 86% observed a single time. V was trimmed by 4 bases and J by 3 bases, leaving 9 bases between them. CDR1 is MNHEY, CDR2 SMNVEV, per germline (reference sequence). The CDR3 is 13 amino acids. Sequenced material: peripheral blood, taken before any cancer treatment. This clonotype was sampled from a male donor aged 60 or over with stage III lung adenocarcinoma. The rearrangement uses TRBV27 and TRBJ1-1; D possibly corresponds to TRBD1 (6 bases). The CDR3 here is CASSSDRYTEAFF. DNA of the CDR3: TGTGCCAGCAGTTCGGACAGATACACTGAAGCTTTCTTT.